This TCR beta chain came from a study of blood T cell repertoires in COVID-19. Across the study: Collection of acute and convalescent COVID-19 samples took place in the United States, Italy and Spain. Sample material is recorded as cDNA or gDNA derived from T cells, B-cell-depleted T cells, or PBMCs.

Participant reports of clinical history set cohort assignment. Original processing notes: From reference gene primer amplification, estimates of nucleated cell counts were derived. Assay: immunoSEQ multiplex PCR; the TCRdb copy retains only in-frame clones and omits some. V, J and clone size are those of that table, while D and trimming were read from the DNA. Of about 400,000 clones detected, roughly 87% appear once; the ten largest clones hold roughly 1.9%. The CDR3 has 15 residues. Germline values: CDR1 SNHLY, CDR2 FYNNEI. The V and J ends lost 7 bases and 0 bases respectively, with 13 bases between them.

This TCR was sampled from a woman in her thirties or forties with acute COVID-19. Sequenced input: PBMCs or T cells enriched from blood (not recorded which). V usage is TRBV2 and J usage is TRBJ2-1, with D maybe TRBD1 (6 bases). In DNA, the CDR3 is TGTGCCAGCACCCTTCAGGGGAGCTCCTACAATGAGCAGTTCTTC. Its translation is CASTLQGSSYNEQFF.